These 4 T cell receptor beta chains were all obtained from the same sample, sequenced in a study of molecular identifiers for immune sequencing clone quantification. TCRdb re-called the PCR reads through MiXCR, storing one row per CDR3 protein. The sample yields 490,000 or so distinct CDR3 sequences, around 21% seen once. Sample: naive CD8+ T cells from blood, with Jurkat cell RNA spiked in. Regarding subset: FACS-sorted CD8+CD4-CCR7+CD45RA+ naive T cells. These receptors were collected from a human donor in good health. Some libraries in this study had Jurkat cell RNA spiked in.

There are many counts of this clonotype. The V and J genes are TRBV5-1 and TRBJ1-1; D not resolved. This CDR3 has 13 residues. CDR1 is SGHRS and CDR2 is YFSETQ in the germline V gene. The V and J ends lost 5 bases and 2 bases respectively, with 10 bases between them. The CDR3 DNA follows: TGCGCCAGCAGATCAGGCCTTAACACTGAAGCTTTCTTT. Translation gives CASRSGLNTEAFF.

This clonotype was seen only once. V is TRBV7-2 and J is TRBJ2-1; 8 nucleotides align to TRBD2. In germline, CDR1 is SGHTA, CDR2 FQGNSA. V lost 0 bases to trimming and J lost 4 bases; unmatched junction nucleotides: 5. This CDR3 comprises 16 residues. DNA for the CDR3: TGTGCCAGCAGCTTAGCTCGCGGGAGGCGTTACAATGAGCAGTTCTTC. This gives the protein CASSLARGRRYNEQFF.

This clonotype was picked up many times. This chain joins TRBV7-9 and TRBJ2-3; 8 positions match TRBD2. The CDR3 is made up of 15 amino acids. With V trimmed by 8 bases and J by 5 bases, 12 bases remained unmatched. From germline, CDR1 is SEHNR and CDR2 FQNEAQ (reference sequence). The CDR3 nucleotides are TGTGCCAGCCTGCCAGCGGGAGTGTCGGGAGATACGCAGTATTTT. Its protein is CASLPAGVSGDTQYF.

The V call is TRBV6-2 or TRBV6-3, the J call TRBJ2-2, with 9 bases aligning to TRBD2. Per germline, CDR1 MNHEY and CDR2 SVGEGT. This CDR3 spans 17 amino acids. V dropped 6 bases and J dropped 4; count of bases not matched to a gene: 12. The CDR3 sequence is CASRLNPRGGVTGELFF. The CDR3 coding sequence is TGTGCCAGCAGACTCAACCCGCGGGGGGGCGTCACCGGGGAGCTGTTTTTT.